Sequencing of this T cell receptor (beta chain) was carried out in a study of lymphopenia after photon versus proton radiotherapy (dated by TCRdb to the late 2010s). Background on the whole study: In patients with gastrointestinal tumors who developed high-grade lymphopenia, the study compared the immunological effects of photon radiation therapy with those of proton radiation therapy. The cohort included over 15 patients with gastrointestinal tumors who developed lymphopenia after receiving either photon or proton therapy. The study aimed to characterize how the two radiation modalities differ in their impact on the immune system.

The research as a whole found: Relative stability during treatment was observed in proton-treated patients, whereas loss of naive T cells and TCR diversity and gain of effector/memory populations were observed in photon-treated patients. Among patients across the cohort who died, overall survival time showed an inverse correlation with a larger post-nadir drop in TCR diversity. The authors looked at the survival association only in patients who died, and they framed better survival with proton therapy as a possibility rather than a demonstrated result. After the lymphocyte count nadir, oligoclonal expansion, especially of CD8+ Temra cells, was observed in photon-treated repertoires, and the drop in diversity was driven by this expansion.

This clone was seen only a few times. Its antigen remains undetermined. No clone much larger than this one lies a single base away; base qualities are absent. Trimming accounts for 5 bases at V and 3 bases at J, while the number of junction bases matched to no gene is 7. Per the germline V gene (reference sequence), SEHNR is the CDR1 and FQNEAQ is the CDR2. The CDR3 has 14 amino acids, counting the end cysteine and phenylalanine. Here the CDR3 DNA is all that survives: 42 bases in frame from base 1. The library was built by means of the immunoSEQ multiplex PCR assay. Deep sequencing of rearranged TCR beta loci, alongside multiparametric flow cytometry, was used to profile T cell repertoires. TCRdb's version of the immuneACCESS table is confined to in-frame rearrangements and falls short of the full clone set. An unresolved V gene accounts for under half of the shortfall where checked; the remainder is of unknown origin. This sample gives some 33,000 clones in total; 90% of them show up just once. The ten most abundant clones make up 5.5% to 7.5% of the sample.

The receptor was isolated from a woman in her forties or fifties with pancreatic cancer. Sequencing used peripheral blood, obtained from a patient treated with photon-based radiotherapy. Recombination connected TRBV7-9 to TRBJ2-7, with 7 bases matching TRBD1. The base sequence is TGTGCCAGCAGCCTCGCCCGGACAGGCTACGAGCAGTACTTC. Its protein is CASSLARTGYEQYF.